This entry describes one T cell receptor (beta chain). Its antigen remains unidentified. These data are taken from a study of T cell responses to AZD1222 COVID-19 vaccine. Findings and caveats of the study: Two AZD1222 doses significantly raised spike-specific TCR breadth and depth over controls. Repertoire sampling happened only post peak T cell response. Only six people who got AZD1222 tested seropositive at baseline.

Profiled with immunoSEQ multiplex PCR; TCRdb holds only in-frame clones, not every one. The repertoire holds tens of thousands of clones, with approximately 88% as singletons. Germline loops: CDR1 MNHEY, CDR2 SVGAGI. The CDR3 loop spans 15 amino acids. The V and J ends lost 0 bases and 4 bases, in that order; junction bases with no gene match: 4. Combined were second doses at about 4 or about 12 weeks. V is TRBV6-5 and J is TRBJ1-2; 8 positions match TRBD1. The sample here was peripheral blood, taken 28 days after the second AZD1222 dose. The receptor was derived from an adult who received the AZD1222 COVID-19 vaccine. The CDR3 is CASSYSMDRAYGYTF. The CDR3 region has the DNA TGTGCCAGCAGTTACTCCATGGACAGGGCCTATGGCTACACCTTC.